This TCR beta chain came from a study of cytomegalovirus exposure and HLA in healthy donors. Study-level results: Later analysis found that TCR beta chains associated with HLA were more clonally expanded than other, equally common chains. In a later analysis, across HLA loci, associated TCR counts were highest for DRB1, lowest for HLA-C. Researchers catalogued over 150 TCR beta chains as cytomegalovirus-associated. Most TCR sequences showed up rarely, but some public TCRs showed up in many donors.

In regard to this clone: The target antigen is unknown.

Primers for the PCR totalled 60 Vbeta and 13 Jbeta. The table came from immunoSEQ multiplex PCR; TCRdb's copy has only in-frame clones and leaves some out. The repertoire holds around 200,000 clones, with approximately 86% as singletons. In germline, CDR1 is LNHNV, CDR2 YYDKDF (reference sequence). V lost 0 bases to trimming and J lost 6 bases, with 6 bases between them. The CDR3 loop spans 12 amino acids. This chain joins TRBV15 and TRBJ2-7; no firm D call. Sequencing was done on a sample of PBMCs. This clonotype was sampled from a woman aged 25 to 45 in good health and CMV-seronegative. The CDR3 region has the DNA TGTGCCACCAGCAGAGATTACAGCGAGCAGTACTTC. It codes for CATSRDYSEQYF.